One and the same sample provided the 24 T cell receptor beta chains below, sequenced in a study of T cells expressing NK-cell markers. TCRdb re-called the 5' RACE reads and catalogs CDR3 proteins one per entry, DNA excluded. This sample's clone table lists a few hundred thousand distinct CDR3 sequences. Sequencing was carried out using blood T cells: a sorted CD56 or NKG2C T cell subset, CD4+ or CD8+ T cells, or bulk PBMC T cells (not recorded which). These receptors originate from a man aged 18 to 69 in good health.

The rearrangement links TRBV3-1 to TRBJ1-2; TCRdb gives TRBD1 as the D gene, but with no DNA this cannot be confirmed. The length of the CDR3 is 14 residues. The V gene's germline CDR1 is LGHDT and CDR2 YNNKEL (reference sequence). The CDR3 here is CASRHTGRGYGYTF.

The rearrangement uses TRBV7-2 and TRBJ2-1; checking the TCRdb D call of TRBD1 is not possible without DNA. Germline CDR1 and CDR2: SGHTA and FQGNSA. The CDR3 runs to 16 residues. The CDR3 is CASMGQGAAGYNEQFF.

The V and J genes are TRBV7-9 and TRBJ1-1; TCRdb lists TRBD1, though no DNA is available to test this call. Per germline, CDR1 SEHNR and CDR2 FQNEAQ (reference sequence). The CDR3 spans 14 residues. The CDR3: CASSPGVFGTEAFF.

The chain links TRBV4-2 to TRBJ2-1; TCRdb's D call, TRBD2, is unchecked because there is no DNA. Germline-derived CDR1 and CDR2 are LGHNA and YNFKEQ. This CDR3 comprises 15 residues. CDR3 in amino acids: CASSQTSGGKNEQFF.

J is TRBJ2-3 and V is TRBV5-5; TCRdb's D gene call, TRBD1, goes unchecked for lack of DNA. From germline, CDR1 is SGHKS and CDR2 YYEKEE (reference sequence). The CDR3 contains 15 residues. This CDR3 reads CASSLVGQTPDTQYF.

The chain employs TRBV11-1 and TRBJ2-1. The CDR3 length is 12 residues. Looked up from germline, CDR1 is SGHAT and CDR2 is FQDESV (reference sequence). The chain's CDR3 is CASSPFGNGQFF.

The chain carries TRBV3-1 and TRBJ2-3; lacking DNA, the TRBD1 call made by TCRdb goes unchecked. Germline CDR1 reads LGHDT; CDR2 reads YNNKEL (reference sequence). The CDR3 runs 16 residues. The CDR3 spells CASSQVMRGFTDTQYF.

The V gene is TRBV20-1, the J gene TRBJ1-2. The CDR3 runs 13 residues. The germline V gene has CDR1 DFQATT and CDR2 SNEGSKA (reference sequence). The CDR3 sequence is CSARYRSLYGYTF.

The V gene is TRBV5-1, the J gene TRBJ2-2; the D call from TCRdb, TRBD1, cannot be confirmed without DNA. Germline V lookup: CDR1 SGHRS, CDR2 YFSETQ. This CDR3 region has 15 residues. The CDR3 loop reads CASSLSRTGTGELFF. The full variable domain, its missing parts supplied by reference TRBV5-1 and TRBJ2-2, is KAGVTQTPRYLIKTRGQQVTLSCSPISGHRSVSWYQQTPGQGLQFLFEYFSETQRNKGNFPGRFSGRQFSNSRSEMNVSTLELGDSALYLCASSLSRTGTGELFFGEGSRLTVL.

The chain uses TRBV10-3 and TRBJ2-1; TCRdb returns TRBD1, unconfirmable since there is no DNA. Germline values: CDR1 ENHRY, CDR2 SYGVKD. There are 17 residues in the CDR3. CDR3 protein: CAISQNQDRALGNEQFF.

The CDR3 is CASRSHTGTGDYEQYF. This chain uses TRBV7-2 with TRBJ2-7; lacking DNA, the TRBD1 call made by TCRdb goes unchecked. Germline CDR1 and CDR2: SGHTA and FQGNSA. This CDR3 is built from 16 residues.

CDR3 sequence reads: CASSSLTGKSYNEQFF. J is TRBJ2-1 and V is TRBV12-3 or TRBV12-4; TCRdb selects TRBD1, and the lack of DNA leaves this call unchecked. The CDR3 has 16 residues.

V and J are TRBV4-1 and TRBJ2-5; TCRdb designates TRBD2, a call that cannot be tested without DNA. Germline V gene data show CDR1 as MGHRA and CDR2 as YSYEKL. The CDR3 spans 19 residues. The CDR3 loop is CASSPNLFGLAAVGETQYF.

V is TRBV20-1 and J is TRBJ2-7; no DNA is available, so the TRBD1 call from TCRdb remains unchecked. CDR1 and CDR2 from the germline V gene are DFQATT and SNEGSKA (reference sequence). The CDR3 spans 14 residues. CDR3 in amino acids: CSAPRQGVGYEQYF.

The genes are TRBV12-3 or TRBV12-4 and TRBJ2-2; TCRdb calls TRBD1, which cannot be checked without DNA. The CDR3 runs 15 residues. CDR3 in amino acids: CASRLAEGATGELFF.

The V gene is TRBV27, the J gene TRBJ2-5; TCRdb outputs TRBD2, but without DNA this stays unchecked. Germline V gene sequence: CDR1 MNHEY, CDR2 SMNVEV (reference sequence). There are 16 residues in the CDR3. The CDR3 sequence: CASSSIGLAGKETQYF.

The V call is TRBV4-2, the J call TRBJ2-2; the TRBD2 assignment by TCRdb is unverifiable without DNA. The CDR3 is 17 amino acids. CDR1 is LGHNA, CDR2 YNFKEQ, per germline. This CDR3 reads CASSQLGLAGGTGELFF.

The chain employs TRBV5-6 and TRBJ1-3; TCRdb designates TRBD1, a call that cannot be tested without DNA. The CDR3 covers 14 residues. The germline V gene encodes CDR1 SGHDT and CDR2 YYEEEE. This CDR3 reads CASGTGTDGNTIYF.

This chain connects TRBV30 to TRBJ1-3. In germline, CDR1 is GTSNPN, CDR2 SVGIG (reference sequence). The CDR3 is 14 residues long. The CDR3 protein is CAWSVSMIGNTIYF.

J is TRBJ1-1 and V is TRBV5-1; TCRdb gives TRBD1 as the D gene, but with no DNA this cannot be confirmed. Germline CDR1 and CDR2: SGHRS and YFSETQ. This CDR3 has 14 residues. Here the CDR3 reads CASSLRQGVTEAFF.

The chain uses TRBV3-1 and TRBJ2-1. This CDR3 spans 12 amino acids. Germline V gives CDR1 LGHDT, CDR2 YNNKEL (reference sequence). The CDR3 region is CASSQMVGEQFF.

CDR3 protein: CAWSVGYTEAFF. The V call is TRBV30, the J call TRBJ1-1. The germline gives CDR1 GTSNPN, CDR2 SVGIG (reference sequence). The CDR3 contains 12 residues.

The chain joins TRBV2 to TRBJ2-4. The CDR3 spans 12 residues. CDR1 SNHLY and CDR2 FYNNEI come from the germline V gene. Here the CDR3 reads CASRSDENIQYF.

The rearrangement joins TRBV9 to TRBJ2-3; the D call of TRBD1 rests on TCRdb alone, since no DNA is present to check it. Germline-derived CDR1 and CDR2 are SGDLS and YYNGEE. The CDR3 is 16 residues long. The CDR3 sequence is CASSVGGARLTDTQYF.